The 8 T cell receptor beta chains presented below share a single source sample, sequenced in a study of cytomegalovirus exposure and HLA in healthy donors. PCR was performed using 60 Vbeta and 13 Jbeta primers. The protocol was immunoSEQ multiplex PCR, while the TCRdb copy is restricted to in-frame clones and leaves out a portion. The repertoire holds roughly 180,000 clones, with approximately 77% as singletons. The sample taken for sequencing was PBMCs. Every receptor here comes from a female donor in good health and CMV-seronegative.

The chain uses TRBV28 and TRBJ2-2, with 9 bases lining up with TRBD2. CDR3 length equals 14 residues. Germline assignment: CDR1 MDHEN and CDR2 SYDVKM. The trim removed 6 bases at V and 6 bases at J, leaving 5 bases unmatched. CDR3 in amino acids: CASRAGLAAGELFF. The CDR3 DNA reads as TGTGCCAGCAGGGCGGGACTAGCCGCCGGGGAGCTGTTTTTT.

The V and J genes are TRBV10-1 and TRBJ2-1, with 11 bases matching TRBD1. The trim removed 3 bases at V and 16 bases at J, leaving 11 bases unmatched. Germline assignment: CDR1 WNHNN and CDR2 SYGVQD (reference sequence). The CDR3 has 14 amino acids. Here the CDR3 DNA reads TGCGCCAGCAGTGAATACCGGACAGGGGGCGAACATTTCTTC. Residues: CASSEYRTGGEHFF.

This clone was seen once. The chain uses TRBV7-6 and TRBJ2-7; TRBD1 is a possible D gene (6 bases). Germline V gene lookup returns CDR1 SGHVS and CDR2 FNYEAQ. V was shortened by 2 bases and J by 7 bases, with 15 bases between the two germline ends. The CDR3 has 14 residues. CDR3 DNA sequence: TGTGCCAGCAGCTTAACAGGGACCCAGGGGGAGCAGTACTTC. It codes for CASSLTGTQGEQYF. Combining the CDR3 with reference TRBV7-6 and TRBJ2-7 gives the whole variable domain GAGVSQSPRYKVTKRGQDVALRCDPISGHVSLYWYRQALGQGPEFLTYFNYEAQQDKSGLPNDRFSAERPEGSISTLTIQRTEQRDSAMYRCASSLTGTQGEQYFGPGTRLTVT.

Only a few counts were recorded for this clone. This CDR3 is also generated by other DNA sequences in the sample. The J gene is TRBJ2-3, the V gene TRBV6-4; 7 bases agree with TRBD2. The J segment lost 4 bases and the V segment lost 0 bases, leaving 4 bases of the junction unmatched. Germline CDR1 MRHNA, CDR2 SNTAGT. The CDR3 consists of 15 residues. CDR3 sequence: CASSDSKAGADTQYF. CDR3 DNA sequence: TGTGCCAGCAGTGACTCGAAGGCGGGAGCAGATACGCAGTATTTT.

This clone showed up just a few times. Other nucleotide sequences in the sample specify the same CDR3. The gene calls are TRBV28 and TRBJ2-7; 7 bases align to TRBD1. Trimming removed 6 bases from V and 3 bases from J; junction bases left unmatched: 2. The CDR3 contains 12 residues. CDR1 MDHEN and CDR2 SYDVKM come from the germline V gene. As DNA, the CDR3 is TGTGCCAGCAGGGGGACAGTCTACGAGCAGTACTTC. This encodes CASRGTVYEQYF.

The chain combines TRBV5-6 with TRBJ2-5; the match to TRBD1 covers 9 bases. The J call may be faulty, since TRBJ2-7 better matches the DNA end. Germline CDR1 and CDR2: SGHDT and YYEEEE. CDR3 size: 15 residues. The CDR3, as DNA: TGTGCCAGCAGCTCGGACAGGGGAAATCGCGACGAGCAGTACTTC. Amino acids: CASSSDRGNRDEQYF.

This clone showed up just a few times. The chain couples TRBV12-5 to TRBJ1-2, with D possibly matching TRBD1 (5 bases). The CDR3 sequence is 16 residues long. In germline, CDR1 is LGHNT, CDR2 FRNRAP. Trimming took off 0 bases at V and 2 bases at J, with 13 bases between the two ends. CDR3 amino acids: CASGLVGQDKNYGYTF. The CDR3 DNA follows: TGTGCTAGTGGTTTGGTAGGGCAGGACAAAAACTATGGCTACACCTTC.

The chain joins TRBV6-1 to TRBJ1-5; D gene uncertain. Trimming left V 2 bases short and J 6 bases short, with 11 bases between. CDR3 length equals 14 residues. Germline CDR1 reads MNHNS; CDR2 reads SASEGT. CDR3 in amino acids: CASSERRETQPQHF. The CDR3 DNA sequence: TGTGCCAGCAGTGAAAGGAGGGAGACTCAGCCCCAGCATTTT.